This is a list of T cell receptor beta chains from one sample in a study of T-cell memory formation after mild COVID-19. TCRdb reanalysed the 5' RACE reads using MiXCR and keeps one entry per CDR3 protein. The sample yields about 350,000 distinct CDR3 sequences, approximately 15% seen once. Sequencing was done on a sample of PBMCs or a T cell subset sorted from them (not recorded which). The receptors were gathered from a man aged 18 to 35 who had mild COVID-19 (a few samples of this study predate the infection). Cell type and time point are not known. Both conserved end residues are part of each CDR3. D genes are given only for firm matches. Rows may omit the clone size; those that give it use once, few, many or a size class.

>many|TRBV4-2|TRBJ2-7|15|TRBD2
TGTGCCAGCAGCCAAGGACTAGCGGGGGGGTACGAGCAGTACTTC
CASSQGLAGGYEQYF
>NA|TRBV27|TRBJ2-2|15|NA
TGTGCCAGCCGCGTCGGGGCAGCGTCCACCGGGGAGCTGTTTTTT
CASRVGAASTGELFF
>many|TRBV4-3|TRBJ2-7|15|TRBD1
TGCGCCAGCAGCCAAGGGGGGACAGGCTTCTACGAGCAGTACTTC
CASSQGGTGFYEQYF
>many|TRBV6-5|TRBJ2-5|12|NA
TGTGCCAGCACAGGGGACTCCGAGACCCAGTACTTC
CASTGDSETQYF
>NA|TRBV6-5|TRBJ2-4|16|NA
TGTGCCAGCAGTTACTCGGGCGGGCTAGCCAAAAACATTCAGTACTTC
CASSYSGGLAKNIQYF
>NA|TRBV20-1|TRBJ2-1|17|TRBD1
TGCAGTGCTAGAGTTAGGACAGGGGTCCCGAGGGGGAATGAGCAGTTCTTC
CSARVRTGVPRGNEQFF
>few|TRBV20-1|TRBJ1-3|17|NA
TGCAGTGCTAGAAAACTTACGGGACGAAGCTCTGGAAACACCATATATTTT
CSARKLTGRSSGNTIYF
>few|TRBV5-1|TRBJ2-2|17|TRBD2
TGCGCCAGCAGCTTGGTCCGGGAGGCGGGCACCACCGGGGAGCTGTTTTTT
CASSLVREAGTTGELFF
>NA|TRBV6-2/TRBV6-3|TRBJ2-3|13|NA
TGTGCCAGCAAGAACAGCGCCACAGATACGCAGTATTTT
CASKNSATDTQYF
>few|TRBV4-2|TRBJ1-1|16|TRBD1
TGTGCCAGCAGCCAAGATATGGCAGGGGGGGGCACTGAAGCTTTCTTT
CASSQDMAGGGTEAFF
>few|TRBV3-1|TRBJ2-1|13|NA
TGTGCCAGCAGCCCCCATGGGGGCGATGAGCAGTTCTTC
CASSPHGGDEQFF
>few|TRBV27|TRBJ2-6|17|TRBD1
TGTGCCAGCAGTCCGGGACAGTACAACTCTGGGGCCAACGTCCTGACTTTC
CASSPGQYNSGANVLTF
>few|TRBV3-1|TRBJ1-4|16|NA
TGTGCCAGCAGCCAAGGGAACGTCGGTTTTAATGAAAAACTGTTTTTT
CASSQGNVGFNEKLFF
>few|TRBV12-3/TRBV12-4|TRBJ2-1|14|TRBD2
TGTGCCAGCAGGGAAGCGGGGGGGCCAAATGAGCAGTTCTTC
CASREAGGPNEQFF
>NA|TRBV5-1|TRBJ2-1|15|NA
TGCGCCAGCAGCTTGGGGGACAAAGGTGTTGGTGAGCAGTTCTTC
CASSLGDKGVGEQFF
>NA|TRBV6-1|TRBJ1-2|15|TRBD1
TGTGCCAGCAGTTGGCGGACAGGGCCCACGGATGGCTACACCTTC
CASSWRTGPTDGYTF
>many|TRBV29-1|TRBJ2-1|12|NA
TGTAGTGGGGGGGCCGTCTACAATGAGCAGTTCTTC
CSGGAVYNEQFF
>NA|TRBV11-2|TRBJ2-2|16|NA
TGTGCCAGCAGCTTGAGGGGAGACTTAAACACCGGGGAGCTGTTTTTT
CASSLRGDLNTGELFF
>many|TRBV5-1|TRBJ2-5|13|NA
TGCGCCAGCAGCCTTGGGGTCCAAGAGACCCAGTACTTC
CASSLGVQETQYF
>many|TRBV4-1|TRBJ1-2|11|NA
TGCGCCAGCAGCAAAGGGGTTGGCTACACCTTC
CASSKGVGYTF
>few|TRBV28|TRBJ2-6|19|NA
TGTGCCAGCAGCACCGTGGGAGGGGGTCTTTCAACTGGGGCCAACGTCCTGACTTTC
CASSTVGGGLSTGANVLTF
>many|TRBV29-1|TRBJ2-3|16|NA
TGCAGCGTTGAAGCGGGGGCAGGAACCCGCACAGATACGCAGTATTTT
CSVEAGAGTRTDTQYF
>NA|TRBV6-5|TRBJ2-3|14|TRBD2
TGTGCCAGCAGTTACTCGCAAGCGGGGAATACGCAGTATTTT
CASSYSQAGNTQYF
>NA|TRBV6-5|TRBJ1-2|14|NA
TGTGCCAGCAGTTCCCGAGGAGGAAACTATGGCTACACCTTC
CASSSRGGNYGYTF
>few|TRBV7-9|TRBJ2-1|15|TRBD2
TGTGCCAGCAGCTTCGGCGGGGGGCCGGGGGATGAGCAGTTCTTC
CASSFGGGPGDEQFF
>NA|TRBV14|TRBJ2-1|15|TRBD2
TGTGCCAGCAGCCGGACTAGCGGCTCCTACAATGAGCAGTTCTTC
CASSRTSGSYNEQFF
>NA|TRBV29-1|TRBJ1-1|11|TRBD1
TGCAGCGTGTACAGGGGAACTGAAGCTTTCTTT
CSVYRGTEAFF
>few|TRBV6-6|TRBJ2-3|15|NA
TGTGCCAGCAGTTACCCGCCGGAGGGAACAGATACGCAGTATTTT
CASSYPPEGTDTQYF
>many|TRBV5-6|TRBJ2-3|15|NA
TGTGCCAGCGGCATACCAGGCACGGAAGGAGATACGCAGTATTTT
CASGIPGTEGDTQYF
>few|TRBV2|TRBJ2-5|13|TRBD2
TGTGCCAGCAGCGGACTAGTTCAAGAGACCCAGTACTTC
CASSGLVQETQYF
>once|TRBV2|TRBJ2-2|16|NA
TGTGCCAGCGCTGTTCACGGGCCTCCTAGCACCGGGGAGCTGTTTTTT
CASAVHGPPSTGELFF
>many|TRBV7-3|TRBJ2-3|16|TRBD2
TGTGCCAGCAGCTCTAGCGGGGCCGTTAACACAGATACGCAGTATTTT
CASSSSGAVNTDTQYF
>few|TRBV7-2|TRBJ1-2|13|TRBD1
TGTGCCAGCAGTTACGACAGGGGCTATGGCTACACCTTC
CASSYDRGYGYTF
>NA|TRBV11-2|TRBJ2-7|13|NA
TGTGCCAGCAGCTTAGACTTAACTTACGAGCAGTACTTC
CASSLDLTYEQYF